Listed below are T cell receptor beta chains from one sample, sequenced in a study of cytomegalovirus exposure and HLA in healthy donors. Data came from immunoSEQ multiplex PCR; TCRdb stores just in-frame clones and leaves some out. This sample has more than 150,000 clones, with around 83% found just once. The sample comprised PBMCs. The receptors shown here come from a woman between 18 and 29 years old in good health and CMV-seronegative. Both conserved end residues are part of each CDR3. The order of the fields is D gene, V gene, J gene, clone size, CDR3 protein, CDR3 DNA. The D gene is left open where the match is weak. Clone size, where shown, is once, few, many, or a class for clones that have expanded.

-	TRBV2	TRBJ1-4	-	CASRGRDLGSEKLFF	TGTGCCAGCAGGGGGAGGGACCTTGGCAGTGAAAAACTGTTTTTT
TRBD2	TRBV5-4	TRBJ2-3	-	CASSYRLAASTDTQYF	TGTGCCAGCAGTTACCGACTAGCTGCTAGCACAGATACGCAGTATTTT
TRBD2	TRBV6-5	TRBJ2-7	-	CASSLLAGGHGEQYF	TGTGCCAGCAGCCTTTTAGCGGGGGGGCATGGAGAGCAGTACTTC
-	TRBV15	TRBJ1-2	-	CATSREGPQGPYGYTF	TGTGCCACCAGCAGAGAGGGGCCACAGGGCCCCTATGGCTACACCTTC
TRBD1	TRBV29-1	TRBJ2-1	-	CSVDLDRAGEQFF	TGCAGCGTTGACCTGGACAGGGCGGGTGAGCAGTTCTTC
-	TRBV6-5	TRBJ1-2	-	CASSYGRNFYGYTF	TGTGCCAGCAGTTACGGGAGGAACTTCTATGGCTACACCTTC
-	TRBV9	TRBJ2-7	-	CASSALGRDDEQYF	TGTGCCAGCAGCGCTCTGGGGAGAGACGACGAGCAGTACTTC
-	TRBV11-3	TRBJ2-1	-	CASSFDRNNEQFF	TGTGCCAGCAGCTTCGACAGGAACAATGAGCAGTTCTTC
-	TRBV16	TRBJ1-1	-	CASSQPKRNTEAFF	TGTGCCAGCAGCCAACCGAAGAGGAACACTGAAGCTTTCTTT
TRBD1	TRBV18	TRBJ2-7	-	CASSPRTGASSYEQYF	TGTGCCAGCTCACCAAGGACAGGGGCCAGCTCCTACGAGCAGTACTTC
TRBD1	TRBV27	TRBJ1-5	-	CASSPGTGGRQPQHF	TGTGCCAGCAGCCCCGGGACAGGGGGCAGACAGCCCCAGCATTTT
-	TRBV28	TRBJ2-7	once	CASTPLGLNEQYF	TGTGCCAGCACCCCCCTGGGGCTGAACGAGCAGTACTTC
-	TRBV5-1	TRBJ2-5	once	CASSLVSEQETQYF	TGCGCCAGCAGCTTGGTGTCGGAGCAAGAGACCCAGTACTTC
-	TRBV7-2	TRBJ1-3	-	CASSSPGPGNTIYF	TGTGCCAGCAGCTCCCCGGGTCCTGGAAACACCATATATTTT
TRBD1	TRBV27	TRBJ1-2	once	CASRVQGANYGYTF	TGTGCCAGCAGGGTTCAGGGGGCTAACTATGGCTACACCTTC
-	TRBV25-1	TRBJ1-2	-	CASSDNNYGYTF	TGTGCCAGCAGTGACAATAACTATGGCTACACCTTC
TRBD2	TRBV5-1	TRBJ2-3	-	CASTLAGGDTQYF	TGCGCCAGCACGCTAGCGGGAGGAGATACGCAGTATTTT
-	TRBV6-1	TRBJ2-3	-	CASRKQGISTDTQYF	TGTGCCAGCAGGAAACAGGGAATTAGCACAGATACGCAGTATTTT
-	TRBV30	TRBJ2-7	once	CAWRESYEQYF	TGTGCCTGGCGGGAGTCCTACGAGCAGTACTTC
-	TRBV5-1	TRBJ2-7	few	CASSLEQGPYEQYF	TGCGCCAGCAGCTTGGAACAGGGACCCTACGAGCAGTACTTC
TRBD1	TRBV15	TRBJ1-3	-	CATSRGGQGANTIYF	TGTGCCACCAGCAGGGGCGGACAGGGGGCAAACACCATATATTTT
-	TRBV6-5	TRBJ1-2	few	CASSTVGEGYGYTF	TGTGCCAGCAGCACCGTGGGAGAGGGCTATGGCTACACCTTC
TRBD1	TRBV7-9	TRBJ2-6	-	CSSSADRAGGANVLTF	TGTTCCAGCAGCGCGGACAGGGCTGGCGGGGCCAACGTCCTGACTTTC
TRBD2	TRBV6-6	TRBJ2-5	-	CASRASLAGPQETQYF	TGTGCCAGCAGGGCCAGTCTAGCGGGGCCACAAGAGACCCAGTACTTC
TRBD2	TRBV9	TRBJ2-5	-	CASSKYSGRSEETQYF	TGTGCCAGCAGCAAGTATAGCGGGAGAAGTGAGGAGACCCAGTACTTC
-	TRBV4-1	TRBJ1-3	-	CASTISPGRSGNTIYF	TGCGCCAGCACCATTAGTCCGGGTAGGTCCGGAAACACCATATATTTT
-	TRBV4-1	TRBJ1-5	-	CASSQGFRGINQPQHF	TGCGCCAGCAGCCAAGGGTTCCGGGGTATCAATCAGCCCCAGCATTTT
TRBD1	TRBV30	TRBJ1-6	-	CAWTSGQLDSPLHF	TGTGCCTGGACGTCGGGACAGCTTGACTCACCCCTCCACTTT
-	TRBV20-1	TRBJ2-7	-	CSASVGEQYF	TGCAGTGCTAGCGTCGGCGAGCAGTACTTC
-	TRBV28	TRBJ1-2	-	CASRKRVHVRLYGYTF	TGTGCCAGCAGAAAGAGGGTACACGTTCGGCTTTATGGCTACACCTTC
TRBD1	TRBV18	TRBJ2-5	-	CASSLFTGDQETQYF	TGTGCCAGCTCATTATTCACAGGGGATCAGGAGACCCAGTACTTC
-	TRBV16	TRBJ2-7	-	CASSQPGEDEQYF	TGTGCCAGCAGCCAACCGGGGGAGGACGAGCAGTACTTC